The 2 T cell receptor beta chains given below trace back to one sample, sequenced in a study of beta chain features in type 1 diabetes. The authors reverse transcribed all of the isolated RNA, so sequencing captured expressed TCRB transcripts. Using immunoSEQ multiplex PCR, the repertoire was profiled, and TCRdb retains in-frame clones only, with some absent. The sample comprises some 350,000 clones, roughly 13% of which are singletons, and roughly 0.015% rests with the top ten. Overall study results and limits: Shorter TCRB CDR3s, moderately but significantly so, marked every one of the four CD4+ subsets in Type 1 diabetes patients.

No cognate antigen is known for these TCRs. The source material was naive CD4+ T cells from blood. These receptors were obtained from a woman aged 18-29 years with type 1 diabetes.

This clone has only a few counts. This sequence joins TRBV18 and TRBJ2-3; TRBD2 might be the D (6 bases). The CDR3 spans 13 residues. V lost 8 bases and J 4 bases, leaving 13 bases between the germline ends. Germline V gene sequence: CDR1 KGHSH, CDR2 LQKENI. CDR3 loop: CASTGLISDTQYF. The CDR3 nucleotides are TGTGCCAGCACGGGACTTATCTCAGATACGCAGTATTTT.

CDR3 in amino acids: CSVGLAQPSTDTQYF. The CDR3 nucleotides are TGCAGCGTGGGACTAGCGCAACCTAGCACAGATACGCAGTATTTT. The chain employs TRBV29-1 and TRBJ2-3; 10 nucleotides line up with TRBD2. CDR1 SQVTM and CDR2 ANQGSEA come from the germline V gene. The V segment lost 6 bases and the J segment 0 bases; nucleotides outside the gene matches: 6. The CDR3 totals 15 residues.